This TCR beta chain came from a study of blood T cell repertoires in COVID-19. Study summary: In each case, the material was cDNA or gDNA derived from T cells, B-cell-depleted T cells, or PBMCs.

The CDR3 is 17 amino acids. Germline CDR1 KGHSH, CDR2 LQKENI. Trimming stripped 5 bases from V and 4 bases from J, with 20 bases between. Method: immunoSEQ multiplex PCR; TCRdb's copy keeps in-frame clones and lacks some. This table has some 35,000 clones, roughly 80% appearing once. This sequence was found in a man older than 75 with acute or convalescent COVID-19. Input material: peripheral blood. The V and J genes are TRBV18 and TRBJ1-4, with D possibly matching TRBD1 (5 bases). The CDR3 sequence is CASSRRGRASNNEKLFF. Written as DNA, the CDR3 is TGTGCCAGCTCAAGACGGGGGAGGGCAAGCAATAATGAAAAACTGTTTTTT.